Shown below are 27 T cell receptor beta chains from a single sample sequenced in a study of CD4 T cells in relation to SARS-CoV-2 and coronaviruses. What these receptors recognize is not known. Before the COVID-19 pandemic, during about 2011-2019, CD4+ T cells were taken from unexposed donors. Isolation of CD4+ T cells took place after about eleven days in culture. Clones were read by immunoSEQ multiplex PCR, and TCRdb kept only the in-frame ones, dropping some. The sample records about 29,000 clones, approximately 78% being singletons. Input material: CD4+ T cells from PBMCs, cultured in vitro. Receptors were obtained from a human donor in good health.

This sequence joins TRBV5-1 and TRBJ2-3; 11 nucleotides agree with TRBD2. The trim removed 2 bases at V and 5 bases at J, leaving 7 bases unmatched. The CDR3 has 16 residues. From germline, CDR1 is SGHRS and CDR2 YFSETQ. The DNA for the CDR3 is TGCGCCAGCAGCTTATCACTAGCGGGGGCGGTAGATACGCAGTATTTT. This encodes CASSLSLAGAVDTQYF.

The V call is TRBV4-1, the J call TRBJ1-2; perhaps TRBD1 as D (5 bases). Germline assignment: CDR1 MGHRA and CDR2 YSYEKL. The CDR3 extends over 16 amino acids. With 3 bases removed from V and 6 bases from J, the gap between germline ends came to 20 bases. CDR3 DNA sequence: TGCGCCAGCAGCCACAACTCGGGACGCCGAAGGGATGGCTACACCTTC. Protein sequence: CASSHNSGRRRDGYTF.

The chain links TRBV29-1 to TRBJ2-3; unclear D gene. Germline CDR1 and CDR2: SQVTM and ANQGSEA. This CDR3 region has 12 residues. V lost 4 bases, J lost 4 bases, and 9 bases lay in between. CDR3 in amino acids: CSVVPGSDTQYF. CDR3 coding DNA: TGCAGCGTTGTTCCAGGATCAGATACGCAGTATTTT.

The chain carries TRBV6-4 and TRBJ1-2, with TRBD1 as a possible D gene (5 bases). Germline V gene lookup returns CDR1 MRHNA and CDR2 SNTAGT. Trimming took 4 bases from V and 4 from J, leaving 19 bases between them. This CDR3 region has 16 residues. The CDR3 sequence is CASSGAPSHGTYGYTF. The CDR3 coding sequence is TGTGCCAGCAGTGGCGCTCCCTCACACGGGACCTATGGCTACACCTTC.

The rearrangement uses TRBV7-2 and TRBJ2-1; 11 bases map to TRBD1. The CDR3 runs to 14 residues. Losses at the gene ends were 5 bases for V and 10 bases for J; bases not matched to a gene: 7. The V gene's germline CDR1 is SGHTA and CDR2 FQGNSA. CDR3 nucleotide sequence: TGTGCCAGCAGCCCCTGGACAGGGGGCCGGGAGCAGTTCTTC. Translated, it gives CASSPWTGGREQFF. The complete variable domain, with remaining parts taken from reference TRBV7-2 and TRBJ2-1, reads GAGVSQSPSNKVTEKGKDVELRCDPISGHTALYWYRQSLGQGLEFLIYFQGNSAPDKSGLPSDRFSAERTGGSVSTLTIQRTQQEDSAVYLCASSPWTGGREQFFGPGTRLTVL.

The chain couples TRBV5-1 to TRBJ2-7; D may correspond to TRBD1 or TRBD2 (5 bases each). Trimming cost V 0 bases and J 0 bases, with 16 bases left between them. CDR1 and CDR2 from the germline V gene are SGHRS and YFSETQ. CDR3 length: 17 residues. The CDR3 is CASSLAAPGPSSYEQYF. CDR3 DNA: TGCGCCAGCAGCTTGGCGGCCCCGGGACCCAGCTCCTACGAGCAGTACTTC.

This clone was seen only once. This chain joins TRBV3-1 (or the pseudogene TRBV3-2) and TRBJ2-2; 7 bases line up with TRBD1. CDR3 length: 16 amino acids. The V gene end was trimmed by 1 base and the J gene end by 4 bases; junction bases not matched to a gene: 6. CDR1 is LGHDT and CDR2 is YNNKEL in the germline V gene (reference sequence). CDR3 nucleotides: TGTGCCAGCAGCCAAGGGGGACAGCAGGGCACCGGGGAGCTGTTTTTT. Translation gives CASSQGGQQGTGELFF.

The chain joins TRBV5-6 to TRBJ2-5; 11 bases map to TRBD2. In germline, CDR1 is SGHDT, CDR2 YYEEEE. The CDR3 totals 17 residues. V dropped 0 bases and J dropped 2; count of bases not matched to a gene: 6. CDR3 sequence: CASSLGLAGTQQETQYF. In nucleotides, the CDR3 is TGTGCCAGCAGCTTGGGACTAGCGGGGACCCAGCAAGAGACCCAGTACTTC. Drawing the rest from reference TRBV5-6 and TRBJ2-5, the complete variable domain is DAGVTQSPTHLIKTRGQQVTLRCSPKSGHDTVSWYQQALGQGPQFIFQYYEEEERQRGNFPDRFSGHQFPNYSSELNVNALLLGDSALYLCASSLGLAGTQQETQYFGPGTRLLVL.

This chain connects TRBV7-2 to TRBJ2-3; D call uncertain. Germline values: CDR1 SGHTA, CDR2 FQGNSA. V lost 1 base, J lost 4 bases, and 12 bases lay in between. The CDR3 runs 15 residues. CDR3 region: CASSLVNPRADTQYF. The DNA for the CDR3 is TGTGCCAGCAGCTTAGTGAACCCTCGAGCAGATACGCAGTATTTT.

This clone was detected a few times. The chain combines TRBV11-2 with TRBJ1-2; 9 bases match TRBD1. The CDR3 loop spans 16 amino acids. Germline assignment: CDR1 SGHAT and CDR2 FQNNGV. Germline trimming cut 5 bases from V and 6 bases from J; bases unmatched to any gene: 13. In DNA form, the CDR3 reads TGTGCCAGCAGCATTCAACCGGGACAGGGTTTGGATGGCTACACCTTC. This gives the protein CASSIQPGQGLDGYTF.

The chain couples TRBV5-1 to TRBJ2-3; D is unclear. The CDR3 is made up of 16 amino acids. Germline V lookup: CDR1 SGHRS, CDR2 YFSETQ. V was clipped by 0 bases and J by 1 base, with 12 bases between them. The CDR3 here is CASSLGSGLRTDTQYF. CDR3 DNA sequence: TGCGCCAGCAGCTTGGGTTCAGGCCTCCGCACAGATACGCAGTATTTT. Based on the CDR3 plus reference TRBV5-1 and TRBJ2-3, the full variable domain is KAGVTQTPRYLIKTRGQQVTLSCSPISGHRSVSWYQQTPGQGLQFLFEYFSETQRNKGNFPGRFSGRQFSNSRSEMNVSTLELGDSALYLCASSLGSGLRTDTQYFGPGTRLTVL.

The chain carries TRBV6-2 or TRBV6-3 and TRBJ1-1; D unclear. V was shortened by 2 bases and J by 11 bases, with 12 bases between the two germline ends. Germline V gene data show CDR1 as MNHEY and CDR2 as SVGEGT. The CDR3 has 12 amino acids. CDR3 residues: CASSYEYHGAFF. CDR3 bases: TGTGCCAGCAGTTACGAGTACCATGGGGCTTTCTTT.

The chain combines TRBV28 with TRBJ2-3, with D possibly called TRBD1 or TRBD2 (5 bases each). The CDR3 has 14 residues. V was trimmed by 5 bases and J by 2 bases, leaving 11 bases between them. Germline CDR1 reads MDHEN; CDR2 reads SYDVKM. CDR3 loop: CASSPGTNTDTQYF. The CDR3 nucleotides are TGTGCCAGCAGTCCCGGGACCAACACAGATACGCAGTATTTT.

The chain has TRBV9 and TRBJ1-3; D unresolved. The CDR3 has 17 amino acids. V was cut by 0 bases and J by 2 bases, with 15 bases left in between. CDR1 and CDR2 (germline): SGDLS, YYNGEE. In DNA, the CDR3 is TGTGCCAGCAGCGTAGACCCCGGTATAGCGACTGGAAACACCATATATTTT. Protein: CASSVDPGIATGNTIYF.

V is TRBV20-1 and J is TRBJ2-5; D is possibly TRBD2 (5 bases). V lost 4 bases, J lost 7 bases, and 10 bases lay in between. The germline gives CDR1 DFQATT, CDR2 SNEGSKA (reference sequence). This CDR3 has 11 residues. In DNA, the CDR3 is TGCAGTGCTATCCGGGCGGGGACCCAGTACTTC. This gives the protein CSAIRAGTQYF.

The chain links TRBV19 to TRBJ2-3, with 9 positions matching TRBD1. V lost 6 bases to trimming and J lost 1 base; unmatched junction nucleotides: 8. CDR3 length equals 16 residues. CDR1 and CDR2 from the germline V gene are LNHDA and SQIVND (reference sequence). Here the CDR3 DNA reads TGTGCCAGTAGCACGGGACAGGGAGTAGGCACAGATACGCAGTATTTT. Its protein product is CASSTGQGVGTDTQYF.

This clone was found a few times. The chain employs TRBV2 and TRBJ2-2; 8 positions match TRBD2. The CDR3 loop spans 15 amino acids. V lost 3 bases, J lost 5 bases, and 5 bases stayed unmatched. Germline loops: CDR1 SNHLY, CDR2 FYNNEI. This chain's CDR3 is CASSDVASGTGELFF. CDR3 DNA sequence: TGTGCCAGCAGTGATGTAGCTAGCGGGACCGGGGAGCTGTTTTTT.

The rearrangement uses TRBV3-1 (or the pseudogene TRBV3-2) and TRBJ2-1; weak D call: TRBD2 (5 bases). Trimming stripped 4 bases from V and 8 bases from J, with 12 bases between. Germline lookup yields CDR1 LGHDT and CDR2 YNNKEL (reference sequence). The CDR3 runs to 13 residues. The CDR3 sequence is CASSPPTRDEQFF. The CDR3 nucleotides are TGTGCCAGCAGCCCACCTACTAGGGATGAGCAGTTCTTC.

The chain has TRBV11-2 and TRBJ1-2; tentative D call: TRBD1 (6 bases). CDR3 size: 11 residues. V was trimmed by 3 bases and J by 7 bases, leaving 6 bases between them. From germline, CDR1 is SGHAT and CDR2 FQNNGV. CDR3 amino acids: CASSFRGGYTF. The CDR3 region has the DNA TGTGCCAGCAGCTTCAGGGGTGGCTACACCTTC.

This clone was detected only a few times. The chain joins TRBV27 to TRBJ1-5; 7 bases agree with TRBD1. V lost 5 bases to trimming and J lost 6 bases; unmatched junction nucleotides: 13. The CDR3 totals 16 residues. In germline, CDR1 is MNHEY, CDR2 SMNVEV (reference sequence). The chain's CDR3 is CASSRTQGGRTQPQHF. In DNA form, the CDR3 reads TGTGCCAGCAGTCGAACCCAGGGGGGTCGAACTCAGCCCCAGCATTTT.

With regard to this clone: Additional DNA sequences in this sample encode the identical CDR3. The chain links TRBV19 to TRBJ1-1; a weak D match, TRBD1 (5 bases). CDR1 and CDR2 from the germline V gene are LNHDA and SQIVND (reference sequence). The CDR3 sequence is 14 residues long. The V and J ends lost 3 bases and 1 base respectively, with 9 bases between them. The CDR3 bases are TGTGCCAGTAGTATTCAAGGGGCGAACACTGAAGCTTTCTTT. It yields the protein CASSIQGANTEAFF.

This chain links TRBV19 with TRBJ1-5; tentatively, D is TRBD1 (5 bases). The ends were cut back, 10 bases at V and 4 bases at J, with 11 bases in the middle. This CDR3 region has 12 residues. The germline V gene encodes CDR1 LNHDA and CDR2 SQIVND (reference sequence). CDR3 DNA sequence: TGTGCCACCAGGGACCCAAATCAGCCCCAGCATTTT. Translated, it gives CATRDPNQPQHF.

This chain joins TRBV5-1 and TRBJ1-1; D perhaps matches TRBD1 (6 bases). This CDR3 region has 15 residues. Germline CDR1 reads SGHRS; CDR2 reads YFSETQ. Trimming left V 4 bases short and J 5 bases short, with 18 bases between. In DNA, the CDR3 is TGCGCCAGCAGCCAGCGGGAACAGGGAGGAACTGAAGCTTTCTTT. This gives the protein CASSQREQGGTEAFF. The variable domain in full, completed from reference TRBV5-1 and TRBJ1-1, reads KAGVTQTPRYLIKTRGQQVTLSCSPISGHRSVSWYQQTPGQGLQFLFEYFSETQRNKGNFPGRFSGRQFSNSRSEMNVSTLELGDSALYLCASSQREQGGTEAFFGQGTRLTVV.

This rearrangement joins TRBV9 to TRBJ1-3; the D gene is possibly TRBD1 (5 bases). V was trimmed by 7 bases and J by 0 bases, leaving 14 bases between them. This CDR3 spans 15 amino acids. CDR1 is SGDLS, CDR2 YYNGEE, per germline. The DNA for the CDR3 is TGTGCCAGCGGGAAGGGGTCAAGCTCTGGAAACACCATATATTTT. It is translated as CASGKGSSSGNTIYF.

This clone occurred once. The CDR3 sequence: CASSPFGEQQPQHF. The CDR3 region has the DNA TGTGCCAGCTCACCATTTGGGGAGCAGCAGCCCCAGCATTTT. This chain uses TRBV18 with TRBJ1-5; no definite D call. V was cut by 2 bases and J by 7 bases, with 12 bases left in between. The CDR3 runs to 14 residues. The germline V gene has CDR1 KGHSH and CDR2 LQKENI. Full variable domain (outside the CDR3, taken from reference TRBV18 and TRBJ1-5): NAGVMQNPRHLVRRRGQEARLRCSPMKGHSHVYWYRQLPEEGLKFMVYLQKENIIDESGMPKERFSAEFPKEGPSILRIQQVVRGDSAAYFCASSPFGEQQPQHFGDGTRLSIL.

This CDR3 is CASSYVGTSNQPQHF. The CDR3 coding sequence is TGTGCCAGCAGTTACGTTGGGACTAGCAATCAGCCCCAGCATTTT. The rearrangement uses TRBV6-6 and TRBJ1-5; D is possibly TRBD1 (5 bases). Trimming removed 2 bases at V and 0 bases at J, with 8 bases between. Germline V CDR1 and CDR2: MNHNY, SVGAGI (reference sequence). The CDR3 is made up of 15 amino acids.

This sequence joins TRBV2 and TRBJ2-5; D is unclear. This CDR3 has 10 residues. Germline V gene data show CDR1 as SNHLY and CDR2 as FYNNEI. Deletions cut 6 bases from V and 6 bases from J, with 5 bases between. In nucleotides, the CDR3 is TGTGCCAGCAGATTAAAGACCCAGTACTTC. Protein sequence: CASRLKTQYF.